A selection of T cell receptor beta chains follows, all from one sample in a study of control samples from healthy donors and cancer patients. Sequencing was performed with immunoSEQ multiplex PCR; in TCRdb, only in-frame clones are kept and a portion is missing. This sample has about 41,000 clones, with less than 95% found just once. Sequenced sample: blood. The receptor source for this set is a man aged 60 to 75 in good health. The CDR3 runs from the conserved cysteine through the conserved F or W. A D gene is named only where the DNA matches it firmly. Expanded clones are given a class, and other clones once, few, many or no size at all.

TRBJ2-5	-	TRBD1	TRBV19	CASSSTGAETQYF	TGTGCCAGTAGTAGCACAGGGGCCGAGACCCAGTACTTC
TRBJ1-1	-	-	TRBV7-9	CASSFAINTEAFF	TGTGCCAGCAGCTTCGCGATAAACACTGAAGCTTTCTTT
TRBJ2-2	once	-	TRBV21-1	CASTPRVGELFF	TGTGCCAGCACCCCCAGGGTTGGGGAGCTGTTTTTT
TRBJ1-2	-	-	TRBV2	CASRESRYDSTFNF	TGTGCCAGCAGGGAAAGCCGATATGACAGTACCTTCAACTTC
TRBJ2-1	-	-	TRBV19	CASSIDRVRWDNEQFF	TGTGCCAGTAGTATAGATAGGGTTAGATGGGACAATGAGCAGTTCTTC
TRBJ2-1	-	-	TRBV6-4	CASSRASENNEQFF	TGTGCCAGCAGTCGGGCTAGCGAAAACAATGAGCAGTTCTTC
TRBJ1-4	once	-	TRBV28	CASTTQGSNEKLFF	TGTGCCAGCACCACTCAAGGCAGTAATGAAAAACTGTTTTTT
TRBJ1-1	-	-	TRBV4-1	CASSQVHWDSGPEAFF	TGCGCCAGCAGCCAAGTCCATTGGGACTCGGGCCCTGAAGCTTTCTTT
TRBJ2-5	-	-	TRBV29-1	CSVGEGRETQYF	TGCAGCGTTGGTGAGGGTAGGGAGACCCAGTACTTC
TRBJ1-1	once	-	TRBV29-1	CSGRAMSAEAFF	TGCAGCGGAAGGGCTATGAGTGCTGAAGCTTTCTTT
TRBJ2-7	-	-	TRBV6-6	CASFQQPVGDKQYF	TGTGCCAGCTTTCAACAGCCCGTTGGGGACAAGCAGTACTTC
TRBJ1-6	-	-	TRBV11-3	CASSLRPVNSPLHF	TGTGCCAGCAGCTTACGGCCAGTAAATTCACCCCTCCACTTT
TRBJ2-7	few	-	TRBV18	CASSPPMDADYEQYF	TGTGCCAGCTCACCACCCATGGACGCAGACTACGAGCAGTACTTC
TRBJ1-2	-	-	TRBV27	CASSLSRLYYGYTF	TGTGCCAGCAGTTTATCAAGGCTGTACTATGGCTACACCTTC
TRBJ2-7	once	TRBD1	TRBV3-1/TRBV3-2	CASNHRGRQGASPKQYF	TGTGCCAGCAACCACCGGGGTAGACAGGGGGCCAGCCCAAAGCAGTACTTC
TRBJ1-4	once	-	TRBV12-3/TRBV12-4	CASSLWGGEKLFF	TGTGCCAGCAGTTTATGGGGAGGCGAAAAACTGTTTTTT
TRBJ1-2	-	TRBD1	TRBV29-1	CSVEGQGLGYTF	TGCAGCGTTGAGGGACAGGGGCTGGGCTACACCTTC
TRBJ2-1	-	-	TRBV19	CASSLKWYNEQFF	TGTGCCAGTAGTCTTAAATGGTACAATGAGCAGTTCTTC
TRBJ1-5	-	TRBD1	TRBV7-2	CASSETGNGQPQHF	TGTGCCAGCAGCGAGACAGGGAACGGTCAGCCCCAGCATTTT
TRBJ1-1	-	TRBD1	TRBV11-2	CASSFIQGFGTEAFF	TGTGCCAGCAGCTTTATACAGGGGTTCGGCACTGAAGCTTTCTTT
TRBJ2-7	-	-	TRBV27	CASSSVPSTYEQYF	TGTGCCAGCAGTTCTGTACCATCCACCTACGAGCAGTACTTC